This entry describes one T cell receptor beta chain. Its antigen is not identified. The ends lost 4 bases at V and 10 bases at J; junction bases unmatched: 17. The CDR3 totals 17 residues. The germline V gene encodes CDR1 MNHNS and CDR2 SASEGT. Profiling relied on immunoSEQ multiplex PCR, and the TCRdb table lists in-frame clones only, not all of them. This table holds approximately 150,000 clones, 75% to 90% found once. The record originates from a study of lymphopenia after photon versus proton radiotherapy. The study, taken as a whole, reports: Proton therapy kept repertoires fairly stable, unlike photons, which gained effector/memory cells.

The chain is built from TRBV6-1 and TRBJ1-4, with 8 positions matching TRBD1. This sequence was found in a man aged 45-60 years with gastric cancer. The specimen comprised peripheral blood, sampled from a patient treated with photon-based radiotherapy. The CDR3 nucleotides read TGTGCCAGCAGTGGAAGAAGCTGGACAGGGAATTTTGGAAAACTGTTTTTT. Translated, it gives CASSGRSWTGNFGKLFF.